This section outlines one T cell receptor (beta chain) sequence together with its context. The method was immunoSEQ multiplex PCR; TCRdb's version includes in-frame clones alone and lacks a portion of them. The table lists 60,000 to 80,000 clones, roughly nine tenths of them singletons, with over 4% in the top ten. Between the trimmed V and J ends, which lost 5 bases and 1 base, there was a span of 17 bases. This CDR3 contains 16 residues. Germline V gene lookup returns CDR1 SGHVS and CDR2 FQNEAQ. The data belong to a study of technical replicates of blood from a handful of donors. J is TRBJ1-1 and V is TRBV7-8, with D perhaps TRBD1 (5 bases). The sample consisted of PBMCs. The receptor comes from a human donor in good health. Some clones in this sample may be carry-over from other donors' samples. The CDR3 DNA follows: TGTGCCAGCAGCCCCTTAGGAGGGGCCAGGAACACTGAAGCTTTCTTT. As protein: CASSPLGGARNTEAFF.